This TCR beta chain was profiled in a study of early T cells in non-severe SARS-CoV-2 infection. Whole-study context: Whole-blood bulk RNA, unsorted, was sequenced, and chains were unpaired.

The CDR3 spans 15 residues. Germline CDR1 is SGHNT and CDR2 is YYREEE (reference sequence). V lost 2 bases to trimming and J lost 1 base, with 9 bases between them. The sample holds many counts of this clonotype. Its antigen is unidentified. Regarding the study as a whole: Sequences matched to VDJdb favored anti-spike CD8 responses, while private and CD4 specificities were missed.

Tagging with unique molecular identifiers was applied to individual cDNA molecules. TCRdb re-called the 5' RACE reads through MiXCR, storing one row per CDR3 protein. The profile shows tens of thousands of distinct CDR3 sequences, around 6% of them singletons. Specimen: whole blood. The source is an adult who was a healthcare worker with PCR-confirmed SARS-CoV-2 infection or an uninfected control (not recorded which). V gene TRBV5-4 combines with J gene TRBJ2-2, with no clear D. The CDR3 DNA reads as TGTGCCAGCAGCTTTGGGCTTATGAACACCGGGGAGCTGTTTTTT. Translated, it gives CASSFGLMNTGELFF.